This is a list of T cell receptor beta chains from one sample in a study of cytomegalovirus exposure and HLA in healthy donors. Profiled with immunoSEQ multiplex PCR; TCRdb holds only in-frame clones, not every one. The sample includes fewer than 200,000 clones, about 9% of them seen just once. The sample comprised PBMCs. These receptors originate from a woman aged 25-40 years in good health and CMV-seropositive. Both conserved end residues are part of each CDR3. The D gene is left open where the match is weak. Clone size is shown for a subset of rows, as once, few, many or a class of expanded clone.

cdr3_aa: CASWTSEETQYF; cdr3_nt: TGTGCCAGCTGGACTAGCGAAGAGACCCAGTACTTC; v_call: TRBV7-9; d_call: TRBD2; j_call: TRBJ2-5; clone_size: few
cdr3_aa: CASSHPRTSGDTDTQYF; cdr3_nt: TGCGCCAGCAGCCACCCCCGGACTAGCGGGGACACAGATACGCAGTATTTT; v_call: TRBV4-1; d_call: TRBD2; j_call: TRBJ2-3; clone_size: -
cdr3_aa: CASSVGGNYGYTF; cdr3_nt: TGTGCCAGCAGCGTAGGAGGAAATTATGGCTACACCTTC; v_call: TRBV9; d_call: -; j_call: TRBJ1-2; clone_size: -
cdr3_aa: CASSYLTGRGDTQYF; cdr3_nt: TGTGCCAGCAGCTACTTGACAGGGAGAGGGGATACGCAGTATTTT; v_call: TRBV11-2; d_call: TRBD1; j_call: TRBJ2-3; clone_size: few
cdr3_aa: CASTPTGSYEQYF; cdr3_nt: TGTGCCAGTACCCCAACAGGGTCCTACGAGCAGTACTTC; v_call: TRBV19; d_call: -; j_call: TRBJ2-7; clone_size: -
cdr3_aa: CASSLYRYEQYF; cdr3_nt: TGTGCCAGCAGTTTATATCGCTACGAGCAGTACTTC; v_call: TRBV7-2; d_call: -; j_call: TRBJ2-7; clone_size: -
cdr3_aa: CASSVSGGPYEQYF; cdr3_nt: TGTGCCAGCAGCGTGTCGGGAGGGCCGTACGAGCAGTACTTC; v_call: TRBV9; d_call: TRBD2; j_call: TRBJ2-7; clone_size: -
cdr3_aa: CASSVGEGRTEAFF; cdr3_nt: TGTGCCAGCAGCGTAGGGGAGGGAAGAACTGAAGCTTTCTTT; v_call: TRBV9; d_call: -; j_call: TRBJ1-1; clone_size: few
cdr3_aa: CASSPDLQGETGNTIYF; cdr3_nt: TGTGCCAGCAGCCCGGACCTACAGGGGGAGACTGGAAACACCATATATTTT; v_call: TRBV7-9; d_call: TRBD1; j_call: TRBJ1-3; clone_size: -
cdr3_aa: CASSQGGRAYTDTQYF; cdr3_nt: TGCGCCAGCAGCCAAGGTGGGAGGGCCTACACAGATACGCAGTATTTT; v_call: TRBV4-1; d_call: TRBD2; j_call: TRBJ2-3; clone_size: few
cdr3_aa: CASRGQGGNTEAFF; cdr3_nt: TGCGCCAGCAGAGGACAGGGGGGGAACACTGAAGCTTTCTTT; v_call: TRBV5-1; d_call: TRBD1; j_call: TRBJ1-1; clone_size: few
cdr3_aa: CASSYGRGGDYGYTF; cdr3_nt: TGTGCCAGCAGTTACGGCCGGGGAGGTGACTATGGCTACACCTTC; v_call: TRBV6-5; d_call: -; j_call: TRBJ1-2; clone_size: -
cdr3_aa: CASIGGGNQPQHF; cdr3_nt: TGTGCCAGCATCGGGGGGGGGAATCAGCCCCAGCATTTT; v_call: TRBV11-3; d_call: -; j_call: TRBJ1-5; clone_size: few
cdr3_aa: CASSSGTGRTDTQYF; cdr3_nt: TGTGCCAGCAGTAGCGGGACAGGTCGAACAGATACGCAGTATTTT; v_call: TRBV6-5; d_call: -; j_call: TRBJ2-3; clone_size: few
cdr3_aa: CRSGRRRKETGELFF; cdr3_nt: TGCAGGTCGGGGAGACGGAGGAAAGAGACCGGGGAGCTGTTTTTT; v_call: TRBV5-1; d_call: -; j_call: TRBJ2-2; clone_size: -
cdr3_aa: CAWSVPPLAGQETQYF; cdr3_nt: TGTGCCTGGAGTGTACCCCCACTAGCGGGACAAGAGACCCAGTACTTC; v_call: TRBV30; d_call: TRBD2; j_call: TRBJ2-5; clone_size: few
cdr3_aa: CATSREGWQTNYGYTF; cdr3_nt: TGTGCCACCAGCAGGGAGGGGTGGCAGACTAACTATGGCTACACCTTC; v_call: TRBV15; d_call: -; j_call: TRBJ1-2; clone_size: -
cdr3_aa: CASSVFPGLNEKLFF; cdr3_nt: TGTGCCAGCAGCGTTTTTCCGGGACTCAATGAAAAACTGTTTTTT; v_call: TRBV9; d_call: -; j_call: TRBJ1-4; clone_size: -
cdr3_aa: CSVTGSGNTIYF; cdr3_nt: TGCAGCGTTACAGGGTCTGGAAACACCATATATTTT; v_call: TRBV29-1; d_call: -; j_call: TRBJ1-3; clone_size: -
cdr3_aa: CASSQGGGWDYGYTF; cdr3_nt: TGTGCCAGTAGCCAAGGGGGCGGATGGGACTATGGCTACACCTTC; v_call: TRBV19; d_call: TRBD1; j_call: TRBJ1-2; clone_size: few
cdr3_aa: CASSPLSKNIQYF; cdr3_nt: TGTGCCAGCAGCCCCTTGAGCAAAAACATTCAGTACTTC; v_call: TRBV27; d_call: -; j_call: TRBJ2-4; clone_size: few
cdr3_aa: CASSRGDRVNLETQYF; cdr3_nt: TGTGCCAGCAGCCGGGGAGACAGGGTTAACCTAGAGACCCAGTACTTC; v_call: TRBV5-4; d_call: TRBD1; j_call: TRBJ2-5; clone_size: -
cdr3_aa: CASSAVSGYEQYF; cdr3_nt: TGTGCCAGCAGTGCGGTCTCAGGGTACGAGCAGTACTTC; v_call: TRBV2; d_call: -; j_call: TRBJ2-7; clone_size: few
cdr3_aa: CASSEAGTGIHQPQHF; cdr3_nt: TGTGCCAGTAGTGAAGCCGGGACAGGGATCCATCAGCCCCAGCATTTT; v_call: TRBV19; d_call: TRBD1; j_call: TRBJ1-5; clone_size: -
cdr3_aa: CASSFQVPYEQYF; cdr3_nt: TGTGCCAGCAGTTTTCAGGTCCCCTACGAGCAGTACTTC; v_call: TRBV27; d_call: -; j_call: TRBJ2-7; clone_size: few
cdr3_aa: CASSISTDLSTDTQYF; cdr3_nt: TGTGCCAGTAGTATCTCGACAGATTTGAGCACAGATACGCAGTATTTT; v_call: TRBV19; d_call: -; j_call: TRBJ2-3; clone_size: few
cdr3_aa: CASSQMGRVRAEQYF; cdr3_nt: TGTGCCAGCAGCCAAATGGGCAGGGTGAGAGCCGAGCAGTACTTC; v_call: TRBV14; d_call: -; j_call: TRBJ2-7; clone_size: -
cdr3_aa: CASSRSWGGSPRGQYF; cdr3_nt: TGTGCCAGCAGCCGGTCTTGGGGCGGGAGTCCCAGGGGGCAGTACTTC; v_call: TRBV7-2; d_call: -; j_call: TRBJ2-7; clone_size: few
cdr3_aa: CASSQDSNREIDNEQFF; cdr3_nt: TGCGCCAGCAGCCAAGATTCGAACCGGGAGATTGACAATGAGCAGTTCTTC; v_call: TRBV4-1; d_call: -; j_call: TRBJ2-1; clone_size: -
cdr3_aa: CASSQDPGQGRQPQHF; cdr3_nt: TGCGCCAGCAGCCAAGATCCAGGACAGGGGCGGCAGCCCCAGCATTTT; v_call: TRBV4-1; d_call: TRBD1; j_call: TRBJ1-5; clone_size: -
cdr3_aa: CASSLASRGGRRTNEKLFF; cdr3_nt: TGTGCCAGCAGCTTAGCGTCCAGGGGCGGAAGGCGAACTAATGAAAAACTGTTTTTT; v_call: TRBV7-9; d_call: -; j_call: TRBJ1-4; clone_size: few
cdr3_aa: CSVESRDHSYEQYF; cdr3_nt: TGCAGCGTTGAGAGTCGGGATCACTCCTACGAGCAGTACTTC; v_call: TRBV29-1; d_call: -; j_call: TRBJ2-7; clone_size: -
cdr3_aa: CASSSYRGGYTF; cdr3_nt: TGTGCCAGCAGTTCTTACAGGGGTGGCTACACCTTC; v_call: TRBV27; d_call: TRBD1; j_call: TRBJ1-2; clone_size: few
cdr3_aa: CASSLLSPGLSTNEKLFF; cdr3_nt: TGCGCCAGCAGCCTGCTATCGCCCGGACTCTCAACTAATGAAAAACTGTTTTTT; v_call: TRBV5-1; d_call: -; j_call: TRBJ1-4; clone_size: few
cdr3_aa: CASSLGRGRGNTEAFF; cdr3_nt: TGTGCCAGCAGCCTCGGCAGGGGAAGAGGGAACACTGAAGCTTTCTTT; v_call: TRBV6-6; d_call: -; j_call: TRBJ1-1; clone_size: few
cdr3_aa: CASSPEGSPKETQYF; cdr3_nt: TGTGCCAGCTCACCGGAGGGATCCCCGAAAGAGACCCAGTACTTC; v_call: TRBV18; d_call: -; j_call: TRBJ2-5; clone_size: -
cdr3_aa: CASSLGSGGGGSYNEQFF; cdr3_nt: TGTGCCAGCAGCTTAGGTTCGGGGGGAGGAGGCTCCTACAATGAGCAGTTCTTC; v_call: TRBV7-7; d_call: TRBD2; j_call: TRBJ2-1; clone_size: few
cdr3_aa: CASRAGPLNGEAFF; cdr3_nt: TGTGCCAGCAGGGCAGGGCCTCTAAACGGGGAAGCTTTCTTT; v_call: TRBV7-2; d_call: -; j_call: TRBJ1-1; clone_size: few
cdr3_aa: CASSVWTGGQPQHF; cdr3_nt: TGTGCCAGCAGTGTATGGACAGGAGGTCAGCCCCAGCATTTT; v_call: TRBV2; d_call: TRBD1; j_call: TRBJ1-5; clone_size: few
cdr3_aa: CASSIDRGTSGKETQYF; cdr3_nt: TGTGCCAGTAGTATAGATCGAGGGACTAGCGGGAAAGAGACCCAGTACTTC; v_call: TRBV19; d_call: TRBD2; j_call: TRBJ2-5; clone_size: -
cdr3_aa: CASSRLLGLAENNEQFF; cdr3_nt: TGCGCCAGCAGCCGCCTTTTGGGACTAGCGGAGAACAATGAGCAGTTCTTC; v_call: TRBV4-1; d_call: TRBD2; j_call: TRBJ2-1; clone_size: few